The 18 T cell receptor beta chains below all came from one sample that was sequenced in a study of type 1 regulatory T cells. In TCRdb, the reads were re-called with MiXCR into one record per CDR3 protein. This table has some 60,000 distinct CDR3 sequences, roughly 60% appearing once. Antigens for these TCRs are unknown. The specimen was cultured non-Tr1 T cells, either the whole culture or a sorted T cell fraction (not recorded which). All receptors derive from a human donor in good health.

V and J are TRBV29-1 and TRBJ2-3; 7 bases fit TRBD2. Germline CDR1 SQVTM, CDR2 ANQGSEA. J lost 0 bases, V lost 3 bases, and 3 bases had no gene match. This CDR3 is built from 14 residues. The CDR3 DNA follows: TGCAGCGTTGAGGAAGCGGGGAGCACAGATACGCAGTATTTT. It codes for CSVEEAGSTDTQYF.

The sample holds one count of this clonotype. This chain joins TRBV5-1 and TRBJ1-5; TRBD1 might be the D (5 bases). Germline loops: CDR1 SGHRS, CDR2 YFSETQ. Trimming took 0 bases from V and 4 from J, leaving 14 bases between them. The length of the CDR3 is 16 residues. CDR3 coding DNA: TGCGCCAGCAGCTTGGGTTCGGGGGGAACTAATCAGCCCCAGCATTTT. It yields the protein CASSLGSGGTNQPQHF.

This clonotype was detected only once. V is TRBV6-5 and J is TRBJ2-7; TRBD2 is a possible D gene (5 bases). The CDR3 length is 16 residues. V gave up 5 bases and J gave up 6 bases, with 23 bases separating them. Germline V gene data show CDR1 as MNHEY and CDR2 as SVGAGI. The CDR3 region has the DNA TGTGCCAGCAGTACCCGGCGGGCATCAGCTTTCGGCGAGCAGTACTTC. It codes for CASSTRRASAFGEQYF.

Only one count was recorded for this clonotype. The chain carries TRBV29-1 and TRBJ2-7; D perhaps matches TRBD2 (6 bases). V was shortened by 6 bases and J by 9 bases, with 15 bases between the two germline ends. CDR1 is SQVTM, CDR2 ANQGSEA, per germline. This CDR3 has 11 residues. CDR3 sequence reads: CSVGDSLGQYF. As DNA, the CDR3 is TGCAGCGTGGGGGACTCTCTAGGGCAGTACTTC.

The chain is built from TRBV27 and TRBJ1-5, with TRBD1 matching 7 bases. CDR1 is MNHEY and CDR2 is SMNVEV in the germline V gene (reference sequence). V shed 8 bases, J shed 5 bases, and the junction held 15 bases outside the gene matches. This CDR3 has 16 amino acids. The CDR3 here is CASRDSWGGVHQPQHF. As DNA, the CDR3 is TGTGCCAGCCGGGACAGCTGGGGAGGGGTCCATCAGCCCCAGCATTTT.

This sequence joins TRBV28 and TRBJ1-2, with D tentatively TRBD1 (6 bases). CDR3 length: 14 residues. CDR1 and CDR2 (germline): MDHEN, SYDVKM. Trimming stripped 6 bases from V and 4 bases from J, with 15 bases between. CDR3 coding DNA: TGTGCCAGCAGCCCTGGGGGCCGTTTCTATGGCTACACCTTC. This codes for CASSPGGRFYGYTF.

This sequence joins TRBV7-9 and TRBJ2-3; 9 bases line up with TRBD1. This CDR3 spans 15 amino acids. In germline, CDR1 is SEHNR, CDR2 FQNEAQ (reference sequence). V shed 4 bases, J shed 0 bases, and the junction held 2 bases outside the gene matches. The CDR3 loop reads CASSSGTGSTDTQYF. CDR3 DNA sequence: TGTGCCAGCAGCTCCGGGACAGGGAGCACAGATACGCAGTATTTT.

This chain links TRBV20-1 with TRBJ2-7; 9 nucleotides agree with TRBD2. The germline gives CDR1 DFQATT, CDR2 SNEGSKA (reference sequence). The CDR3 loop spans 14 amino acids. V trimming: 0 bases; J trimming: 7 bases; junction bases outside the gene matches: 7. This CDR3 reads CSARDLGLAYEQYF. CDR3 sequence (DNA): TGCAGTGCTAGAGATCTGGGACTAGCATATGAGCAGTACTTC.

The chain combines TRBV6-2 or TRBV6-3 with TRBJ2-5; 7 bases map to TRBD1. V gave up 2 bases and J gave up 4 bases; unmatched junction bases: 13. Germline V gene sequence: CDR1 MNHEY, CDR2 SVGEGT. The CDR3 is 17 residues long. CDR3 loop: CASSYPRQGGVGETQYF. The CDR3 coding sequence is TGTGCCAGCAGTTACCCCCGACAGGGCGGCGTGGGAGAGACCCAGTACTTC.

This clonotype was counted only a few times. The chain is built from TRBV3-1 and TRBJ2-2; 7 bases are a match to TRBD1. Germline CDR1 is LGHDT and CDR2 is YNNKEL (reference sequence). The CDR3 consists of 13 residues. The trim removed 6 bases at V and 4 bases at J, leaving 2 bases unmatched. The CDR3 protein is CASRGQPTGELFF. CDR3 bases: TGTGCCAGCAGGGGACAGCCCACCGGGGAGCTGTTTTTT.

This clonotype has only one observation. The chain has TRBV6-2 or TRBV6-3 and TRBJ2-1; 7 bases match TRBD1. Losses at the gene ends were 6 bases for V and 2 bases for J; bases not matched to a gene: 7. The CDR3 is 15 amino acids. In germline, CDR1 is MNHEY, CDR2 SVGEGT. The CDR3 coding sequence is TGTGCCAGCAGCCCGACAGGGCGTCCCTACAATGAGCAGTTCTTC. Amino acid sequence: CASSPTGRPYNEQFF.

This sequence joins TRBV20-1 and TRBJ2-1; D is undetermined. Germline loops: CDR1 DFQATT, CDR2 SNEGSKA (reference sequence). Trimming stripped 4 bases from V and 0 bases from J, with 13 bases between. This CDR3 has 15 amino acids. The CDR3 region is CSATSGGRSYNEQFF. Here the CDR3 DNA reads TGCAGTGCTACTTCAGGCGGTCGCTCCTACAATGAGCAGTTCTTC.

The rearrangement joins TRBV4-3 to TRBJ2-3; 12 bases map to TRBD2. The CDR3 length is 16 residues. The V gene end was trimmed by 4 bases and the J gene end by 0 bases; junction bases not matched to a gene: 2. Germline values: CDR1 LGHNA, CDR2 YSLEER. In DNA form, the CDR3 reads TGCGCCAGCAGCCCCGGGACTAGCGGGAGCACAGATACGCAGTATTTT. Translation: CASSPGTSGSTDTQYF.

The V gene is TRBV20-1, the J gene TRBJ1-1, with D perhaps matching TRBD1 (6 bases). The CDR3 consists of 12 residues. The germline V gene has CDR1 DFQATT and CDR2 SNEGSKA (reference sequence). Trimming shortened V by 2 bases and J by 11 bases, and 15 bases separated the two germline ends. CDR3 in amino acids: CSARSRDIRAFF. In nucleotides, the CDR3 is TGCAGTGCTAGAAGCCGGGACATACGGGCTTTCTTT.

The chain is built from TRBV20-1 and TRBJ2-4; D may be TRBD2 (6 bases). Trimming stripped 0 bases from V and 8 bases from J, with 14 bases between. This CDR3 has 14 residues. The V gene's germline CDR1 is DFQATT and CDR2 SNEGSKA (reference sequence). In DNA, the CDR3 is TGCAGTGCTAGAGATCCTAGGGAGGTGTACATTCAGTACTTC. Translated: CSARDPREVYIQYF.

The chain links TRBV20-1 to TRBJ1-2; the D is unclear. Germline values: CDR1 DFQATT, CDR2 SNEGSKA (reference sequence). The CDR3 is 13 amino acids. With 0 bases removed from V and 8 bases from J, the gap between germline ends came to 13 bases. The CDR3 loop reads CSARDSSFPGYTF. The CDR3 DNA reads TGCAGTGCTAGAGATTCTTCCTTCCCCGGCTACACCTTC.

Only a few counts were recorded for this clonotype. The rearrangement joins TRBV9 to TRBJ2-7; either TRBD1 or TRBD2 may supply D (5 bases each). V was shortened by 2 bases and J by 2 bases, with 14 bases between the two germline ends. This CDR3 has 15 residues. Germline assignment: CDR1 SGDLS and CDR2 YYNGEE. CDR3 region: CASSVSPGTAYEQYF. Written as DNA, the CDR3 is TGTGCCAGCAGCGTTTCTCCCGGGACGGCCTACGAGCAGTACTTC.

The chain has TRBV7-2 and TRBJ1-2; the D is unclear. V was shortened by 5 bases and J by 1 base, with 8 bases between the two germline ends. The germline V gene has CDR1 SGHTA and CDR2 FQGNSA. The CDR3 is made up of 13 amino acids. The CDR3 DNA reads TGTGCCAGCAGCCCCAGGATTAACTATGGCTACACCTTC. Protein sequence: CASSPRINYGYTF.